These 10 T cell receptor beta chains were all obtained from the same sample, sequenced in a study of T-cell reconstitution after alpha-beta-depleted transplantation in children. The library targeted TCRbeta and was prepared with unique molecular identifiers. TCRdb fed the PCR reads into MiXCR, producing one record per CDR3 protein. The data hold about 1,000,000 distinct CDR3 sequences, with roughly 29% observed a single time. Here the sequenced sample was PBMCs, mostly from graft donor cells, taken 360 days after TCRalphabeta/CD19-depleted stem cell transplant. The receptors were sampled from a boy younger than two who had a stem cell transplant for SCID, so the T cells may come from the graft donor.

The chain links TRBV7-2 to TRBJ2-3; 7 nucleotides agree with TRBD2. CDR3 size: 16 residues. J gave up 3 bases and V 1 base, and 7 bases lay outside the gene matches. From germline, CDR1 is SGHTA and CDR2 FQGNSA. The CDR3 here is CASSLGAGYRTDTQYF. The CDR3 DNA reads TGTGCCAGCAGCTTAGGAGCGGGGTATCGTACAGATACGCAGTATTTT.

This clonotype occurred once. V gene TRBV5-1 combines with J gene TRBJ2-7; tentative D call: TRBD1 (6 bases). There are 15 residues in the CDR3. Trimming shortened V by 4 bases and J by 4 bases, and 18 bases separated the two germline ends. Germline V gene lookup returns CDR1 SGHRS and CDR2 YFSETQ. The CDR3 spells CASSLEGGRIYEQYF. Here the CDR3 DNA reads TGCGCCAGCAGCCTAGAAGGGGGAAGGATTTACGAGCAGTACTTC.

This clonotype has just a few counts. This chain connects TRBV20-1 to TRBJ2-1; 14 positions match TRBD2. The ends lost 5 bases at V and 3 bases at J; junction bases unmatched: 9. This CDR3 is 17 amino acids long. CDR1 is DFQATT, CDR2 SNEGSKA, per germline (reference sequence). CDR3 protein: CSALGLAGGRFYNEQFF. Written as DNA, the CDR3 is TGCAGTGCTCTTGGACTAGCGGGGGGCCGATTCTACAATGAGCAGTTCTTC.

The rearrangement joins TRBV15 to TRBJ2-3, with TRBD2 matching 11 bases. Trimming removed 3 bases from V and 2 bases from J; junction bases left unmatched: 7. The germline V gene has CDR1 LNHNV and CDR2 YYDKDF (reference sequence). The CDR3 has 17 amino acids. The DNA for the CDR3 is TGTGCCACCAGCAGGACCGGGACTAGCGGAAACACAGATACGCAGTATTTT. It yields the protein CATSRTGTSGNTDTQYF.

The sample holds many counts of this clonotype. The V and J genes are TRBV3-1 and TRBJ2-1; no clear D gene. Trimming took 4 bases from V and 6 from J, leaving 10 bases between them. The CDR3 loop spans 13 amino acids. CDR1 and CDR2 (germline): LGHDT, YNNKEL (reference sequence). CDR3 protein: CASSPLDRNEQFF. The CDR3 DNA follows: TGTGCCAGCAGCCCCCTAGACCGCAATGAGCAGTTCTTC.

The J gene is TRBJ2-3, the V gene TRBV20-1, with D possibly being TRBD1 or TRBD2 (6 bases each). Germline lookup yields CDR1 DFQATT and CDR2 SNEGSKA (reference sequence). The CDR3 extends over 15 amino acids. Trimming took off 7 bases at V and 0 bases at J, with 17 bases between the two ends. CDR3 residues: CSVGGRAPSTDTQYF. The CDR3 DNA reads as TGCAGTGTAGGGGGGCGGGCCCCTAGCACAGATACGCAGTATTTT.

This clonotype was counted a few times. The V gene is TRBV20-1, the J gene TRBJ2-5, with D possibly being TRBD1 or TRBD2 (5 bases each). The CDR3 has 14 residues. The V end was cut by 1 base, the J end by 2 bases, with 11 bases between. Germline V gives CDR1 DFQATT, CDR2 SNEGSKA (reference sequence). CDR3 residues: CSARGGRQQETQYF. The CDR3 nucleotides are TGCAGTGCTAGAGGGGGACGGCAACAAGAGACCCAGTACTTC.

The rearrangement uses TRBV5-1 and TRBJ1-1; D is unclear. Germline-derived CDR1 and CDR2 are SGHRS and YFSETQ. The CDR3 length is 14 residues. The germline V and J ends were trimmed by 0 bases and 4 bases, with 10 bases remaining between them. CDR3 DNA: TGCGCCAGCAGCTTGGAGGTGACAATCACTGAAGCTTTCTTT. Protein product: CASSLEVTITEAFF.

The chain combines TRBV24-1 with TRBJ2-1; no firm D call. The CDR3 runs to 13 residues. The V and J ends lost 4 bases and 8 bases respectively, with 11 bases between them. CDR1 KGHDR and CDR2 SFDVKD come from the germline V gene. CDR3 sequence reads: CATSDPSRDEQFF. The CDR3 coding sequence is TGTGCCACCAGTGACCCGTCTAGGGATGAGCAGTTCTTC.

The table lists this clonotype with a few counts. The rearrangement links TRBV5-1 to TRBJ2-7; possibly TRBD1 or TRBD2 for D (5 bases each). Deletions cut 4 bases from V and 2 bases from J, with 16 bases between. Germline V gives CDR1 SGHRS, CDR2 YFSETQ. The CDR3 runs to 15 residues. CDR3 bases: TGCGCCAGCAGCGTGGGACCCACCTATACCTACGAGCAGTACTTC. Translation: CASSVGPTYTYEQYF.